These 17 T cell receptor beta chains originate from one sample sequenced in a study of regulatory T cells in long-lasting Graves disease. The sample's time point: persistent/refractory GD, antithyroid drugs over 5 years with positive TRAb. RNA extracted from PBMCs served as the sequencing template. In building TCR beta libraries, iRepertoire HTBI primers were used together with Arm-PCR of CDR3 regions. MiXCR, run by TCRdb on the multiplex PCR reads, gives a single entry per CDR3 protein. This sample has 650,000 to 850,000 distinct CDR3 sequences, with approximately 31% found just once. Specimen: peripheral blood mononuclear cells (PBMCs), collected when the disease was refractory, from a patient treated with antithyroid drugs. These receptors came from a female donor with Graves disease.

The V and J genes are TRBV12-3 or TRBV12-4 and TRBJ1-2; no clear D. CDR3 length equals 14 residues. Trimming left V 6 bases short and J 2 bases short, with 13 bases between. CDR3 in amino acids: CASSPTSGNYGYTF. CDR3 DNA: TGTGCCAGCAGCCCGACTAGTGGCAACTATGGCTACACCTTC.

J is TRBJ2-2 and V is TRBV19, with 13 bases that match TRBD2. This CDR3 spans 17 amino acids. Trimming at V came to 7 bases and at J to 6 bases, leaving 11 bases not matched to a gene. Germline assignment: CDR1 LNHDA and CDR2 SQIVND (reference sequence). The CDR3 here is CASTVRTSGRSSGELFF. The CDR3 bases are TGTGCCAGTACTGTTAGGACTAGCGGGAGAAGTTCCGGGGAGCTGTTTTTT.

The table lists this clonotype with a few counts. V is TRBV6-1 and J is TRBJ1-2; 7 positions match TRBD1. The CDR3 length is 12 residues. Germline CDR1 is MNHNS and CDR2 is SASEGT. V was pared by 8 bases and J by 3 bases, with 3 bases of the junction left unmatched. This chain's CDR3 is CASADRDYGYTF. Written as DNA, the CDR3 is TGTGCCAGCGCTGACAGGGACTATGGCTACACCTTC.

CDR3 DNA sequence: TGCGCCAGCAGCTCCGGCTTAAGTGAGCAGTTCTTC. The encoded protein is CASSSGLSEQFF. The rearrangement joins TRBV5-1 to TRBJ2-1; D remains ambiguous. From germline, CDR1 is SGHRS and CDR2 YFSETQ. V was shortened by 3 bases and J by 9 bases, with 10 bases between the two germline ends. The CDR3 totals 12 residues.

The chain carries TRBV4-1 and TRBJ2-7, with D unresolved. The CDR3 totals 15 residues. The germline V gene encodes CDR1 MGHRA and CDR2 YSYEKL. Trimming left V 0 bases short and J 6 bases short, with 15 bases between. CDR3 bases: TGCGCCAGCAGCCAAGATCGTCGAGGCCGCATCGAGCAGTACTTC. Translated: CASSQDRRGRIEQYF.

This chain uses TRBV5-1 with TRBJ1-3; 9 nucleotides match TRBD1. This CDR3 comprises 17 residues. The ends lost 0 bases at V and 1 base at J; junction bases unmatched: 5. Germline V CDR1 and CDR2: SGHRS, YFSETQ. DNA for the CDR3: TGCGCCAGCAGCTTGGGGACAGGGGTCTCTTCTGGAAACACCATATATTTT. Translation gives CASSLGTGVSSGNTIYF. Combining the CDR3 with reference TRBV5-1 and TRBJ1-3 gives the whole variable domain KAGVTQTPRYLIKTRGQQVTLSCSPISGHRSVSWYQQTPGQGLQFLFEYFSETQRNKGNFPGRFSGRQFSNSRSEMNVSTLELGDSALYLCASSLGTGVSSGNTIYFGEGSWLTVV.

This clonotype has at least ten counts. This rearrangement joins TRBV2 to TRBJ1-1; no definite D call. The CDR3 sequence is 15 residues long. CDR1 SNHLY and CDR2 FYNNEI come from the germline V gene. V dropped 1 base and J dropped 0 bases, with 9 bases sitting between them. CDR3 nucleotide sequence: TGTGCCAGCAGTGAAGGGAGACAAGTGAACACTGAAGCTTTCTTT. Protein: CASSEGRQVNTEAFF.

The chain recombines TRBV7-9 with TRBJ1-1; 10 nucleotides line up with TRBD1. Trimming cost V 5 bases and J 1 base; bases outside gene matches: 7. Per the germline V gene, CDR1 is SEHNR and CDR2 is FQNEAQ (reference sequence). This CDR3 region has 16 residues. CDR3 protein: CASSPPGQGTNTEAFF. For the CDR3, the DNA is TGTGCCAGCAGCCCACCGGGACAGGGGACGAACACTGAAGCTTTCTTT.

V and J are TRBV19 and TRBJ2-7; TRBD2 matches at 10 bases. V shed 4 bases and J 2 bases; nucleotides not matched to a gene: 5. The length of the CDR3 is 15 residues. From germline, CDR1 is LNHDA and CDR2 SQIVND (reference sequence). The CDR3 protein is CASSRSSGSPYEQYF. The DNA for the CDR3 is TGTGCCAGTAGTAGATCTAGCGGGAGTCCCTACGAGCAGTACTTC.

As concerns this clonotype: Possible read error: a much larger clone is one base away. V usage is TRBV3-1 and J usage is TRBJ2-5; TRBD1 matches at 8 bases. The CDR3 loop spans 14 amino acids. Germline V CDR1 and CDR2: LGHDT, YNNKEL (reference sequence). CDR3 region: CASSSDREVETRYF. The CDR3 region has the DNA TGTGCCAGCAGCTCGGACAGGGAGGTAGAGACCCGGTACTTC.

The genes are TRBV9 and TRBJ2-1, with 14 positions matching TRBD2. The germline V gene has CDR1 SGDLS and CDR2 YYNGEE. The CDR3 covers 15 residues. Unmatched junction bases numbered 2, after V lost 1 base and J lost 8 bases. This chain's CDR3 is CASSVSGLAGDEQFF. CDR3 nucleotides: TGTGCCAGCAGCGTATCGGGACTAGCGGGAGATGAGCAGTTCTTC. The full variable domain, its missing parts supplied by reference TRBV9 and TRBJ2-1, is DSGVTQTPKHLITATGQRVTLRCSPRSGDLSVYWYQQSLDQGLQFLIQYYNGEERAKGNILERFSAQQFPDLHSELNLSSLELGDSALYFCASSVSGLAGDEQFFGPGTRLTVL.

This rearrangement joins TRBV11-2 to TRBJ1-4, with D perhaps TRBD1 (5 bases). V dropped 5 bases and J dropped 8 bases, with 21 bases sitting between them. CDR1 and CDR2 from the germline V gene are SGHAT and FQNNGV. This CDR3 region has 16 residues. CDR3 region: CASSPFLGETGEKLFF. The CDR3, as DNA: TGTGCCAGCAGCCCCTTCCTGGGGGAAACGGGAGAAAAACTGTTTTTT.

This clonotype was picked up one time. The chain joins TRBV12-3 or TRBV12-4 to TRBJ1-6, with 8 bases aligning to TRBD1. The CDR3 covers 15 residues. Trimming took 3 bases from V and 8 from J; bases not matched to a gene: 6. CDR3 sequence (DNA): TGTGCCAGCAGTTTGAGGGACAGGTGGGATTCACCCCTCCACTTT. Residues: CASSLRDRWDSPLHF.

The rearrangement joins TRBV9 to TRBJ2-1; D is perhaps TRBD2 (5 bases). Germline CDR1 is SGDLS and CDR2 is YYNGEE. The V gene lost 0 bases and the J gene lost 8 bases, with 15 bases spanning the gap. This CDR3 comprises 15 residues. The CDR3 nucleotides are TGTGCCAGCAGCGTAGTAGCGAGGGTCGGGGATGAGCAGTTCTTC. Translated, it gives CASSVVARVGDEQFF.

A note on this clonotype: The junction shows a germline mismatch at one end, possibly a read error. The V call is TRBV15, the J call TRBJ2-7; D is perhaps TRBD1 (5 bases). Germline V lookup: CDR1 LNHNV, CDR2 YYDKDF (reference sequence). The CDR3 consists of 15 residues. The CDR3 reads CATGRARQGSYEQYF. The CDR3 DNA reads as TGTGCCACCGGCAGGGCCCGCCAGGGAAGCTACGAGCAGTACTTC.

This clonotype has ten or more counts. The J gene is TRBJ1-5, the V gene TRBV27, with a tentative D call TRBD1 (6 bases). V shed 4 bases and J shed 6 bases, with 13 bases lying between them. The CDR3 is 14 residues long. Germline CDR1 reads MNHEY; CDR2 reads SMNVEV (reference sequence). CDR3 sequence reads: CASSSRTARQPQHF. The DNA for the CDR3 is TGTGCCAGCAGTTCCCGGACAGCGCGTCAGCCCCAGCATTTT.

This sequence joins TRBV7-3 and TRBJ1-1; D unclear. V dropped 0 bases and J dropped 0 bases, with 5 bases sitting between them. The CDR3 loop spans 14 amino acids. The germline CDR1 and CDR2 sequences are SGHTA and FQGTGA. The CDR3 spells CASSLTNLNTEAFF. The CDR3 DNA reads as TGTGCCAGCAGCTTAACTAACTTGAACACTGAAGCTTTCTTT.